This TCR beta chain was retrieved from a study of T cell responses to AZD1222 COVID-19 vaccine. Study-wide background: Second-dose groups at about 4 or about 12 weeks were pooled.

TCRdb's table, derived via immunoSEQ multiplex PCR, lists solely in-frame clones and lacks some. Among 90,000 to 130,000 clones listed, around 90% were seen once. Germline V gene lookup returns CDR1 LNHDA and CDR2 SQIVND (reference sequence). Trimming left V 7 bases short and J 1 base short, with 16 bases between. The length of the CDR3 is 15 residues. This chain uses TRBV19 with TRBJ1-2; D unresolved. Specimen: peripheral blood, collected on day 0 of AZD1222 vaccination. This TCR was sampled from an adult in good health. The CDR3 region has the DNA TGTGCCAGTACGGTTAGGCCTGACGATAACTATGGCTACACCTTC. Translated: CASTVRPDDNYGYTF.